A selection of T cell receptor beta chains follows, all from one sample in a study of human T cells and chemical hapten exposure. TCRdb re-called the RACE reads through MiXCR, storing one row per CDR3 protein. The sample consists of about 60,000 distinct CDR3 sequences, 9.3% of them appearing once. This sample comprised whole blood, obtained in connection with sensitization to the hapten diphenylcyclopropenone (DPC). These receptor sequences come from a woman in her 40s with alopecia areata. Some clones in this sample may be carry-over from other donors' samples. The CDR3 runs from the conserved cysteine through the conserved F or W. A D gene is named only where the DNA matches it firmly. Rows may omit the clone size; those that give it use once, few, many or a size class.

length: 14; D: -; size: few; J: TRBJ2-3; V: TRBV7-9; CDR3: CASIQAPGTDTQYF; DNA: TGTGCCAGCATTCAGGCCCCGGGCACAGATACGCAGTATTTT
length: 13; D: -; size: many; J: TRBJ1-2; V: TRBV6-6; CDR3: CASSQTLLYGYTF; DNA: TGTGCCAGCAGTCAAACTCTTCTCTATGGCTACACCTTC
length: 17; D: TRBD2; size: -; J: TRBJ2-5; V: TRBV7-2; CDR3: CASSLVLLRAGQETQYF; DNA: TGTGCCAGCAGCTTAGTCTTACTCCGAGCGGGGCAAGAGACCCAGTACTTC
length: 15; D: -; size: many; J: TRBJ2-4; V: TRBV2; CDR3: CASSPDRRGKNIQYF; DNA: TGTGCCAGCAGCCCGGACCGTCGGGGCAAAAACATTCAGTACTTC
length: 15; D: TRBD1; size: few; J: TRBJ2-5; V: TRBV7-2; CDR3: CASSPGTGRRETQYF; DNA: TGTGCCAGCAGCCCCGGGACAGGGCGTAGGGAGACCCAGTACTTC
length: 13; D: -; size: -; J: TRBJ1-1; V: TRBV27; CDR3: CASSPETNTEAFF; DNA: TGTGCCAGCAGCCCCGAAACGAACACTGAAGCTTTCTTT
length: 14; D: TRBD1; size: many; J: TRBJ2-1; V: TRBV5-4; CDR3: CASSGWTGGNEQFF; DNA: TGTGCCAGCAGCGGTTGGACAGGGGGCAATGAGCAGTTCTTC
length: 13; D: TRBD1; size: -; J: TRBJ2-2; V: TRBV24-1; CDR3: CATGTANTGELFF; DNA: TGTGCCACCGGGACAGCGAACACCGGGGAGCTGTTTTTT
length: 12; D: TRBD2; size: many; J: TRBJ2-7; V: TRBV9; CDR3: CASSAGGREQYF; DNA: TGTGCCAGCAGCGCGGGGGGTCGCGAGCAGTACTTC
length: 13; D: -; size: -; J: TRBJ2-2; V: TRBV7-9; CDR3: CASSLGRAGELFF; DNA: TGTGCCAGCAGCTTAGGACGGGCCGGGGAGCTGTTTTTT
length: 17; D: -; size: many; J: TRBJ2-2; V: TRBV29-1; CDR3: CSVGGSRSDANTGELFF; DNA: TGCAGCGTTGGAGGTTCTAGATCTGACGCGAACACCGGGGAGCTGTTTTTT
length: 12; D: -; size: many; J: TRBJ2-2; V: TRBV10-3; CDR3: CAISENTGELFF; DNA: TGTGCCATCAGCGAAAACACCGGGGAGCTGTTTTTT
length: 12; D: TRBD1; size: hyperexpanded; J: TRBJ2-7; V: TRBV25-1; CDR3: CASTGQAYEQYF; DNA: TGTGCCAGCACAGGACAGGCGTACGAGCAGTACTTC
length: 15; D: TRBD2; size: few; J: TRBJ2-1; V: TRBV7-3; CDR3: CASSRRSGVYNEQFF; DNA: TGTGCCAGCAGCCGCCGGAGCGGGGTCTACAATGAGCAGTTCTTC
length: 14; D: -; size: many; J: TRBJ1-6; V: TRBV7-9; CDR3: CASRLQGFNSPLHF; DNA: TGTGCCAGCCGACTACAGGGTTTTAATTCACCCCTCCACTTT
length: 15; D: -; size: many; J: TRBJ1-1; V: TRBV5-1; CDR3: CASSSGQSPRTEAFF; DNA: TGCGCCAGCAGCTCGGGACAATCCCCGAGGACTGAAGCTTTCTTT
length: 15; D: TRBD1; size: many; J: TRBJ2-2; V: TRBV11-2; CDR3: CASSRRGLNTGELFF; DNA: TGTGCCAGCAGCCGCAGGGGGCTGAACACCGGGGAGCTGTTTTTT
length: 13; D: -; size: few; J: TRBJ2-7; V: TRBV28; CDR3: CASSLRLGYEQYF; DNA: TGTGCCAGCAGTTTGAGACTAGGCTACGAGCAGTACTTC
length: 13; D: -; size: many; J: TRBJ1-1; V: TRBV20-1; CDR3: CSARDRGNTEAFF; DNA: TGCAGTGCTAGAGATCGGGGGAACACTGAAGCTTTCTTT
length: 16; D: TRBD2; size: many; J: TRBJ2-1; V: TRBV28; CDR3: CASSSWTSGGAFQQFF; DNA: TGTGCCAGCAGTTCCTGGACTAGCGGGGGGGCCTTTCAGCAGTTCTTC
length: 18; D: -; size: many; J: TRBJ1-5; V: TRBV4-1; CDR3: CASSQELGGKWDNQPQHF; DNA: TGCGCCAGCAGCCAAGAATTGGGGGGTAAATGGGACAATCAGCCCCAGCATTTT
length: 15; D: -; size: few; J: TRBJ2-1; V: TRBV4-1; CDR3: CASSQEWGSYNEQFF; DNA: TGCGCCAGCAGCCAAGAGTGGGGCTCCTACAATGAGCAGTTCTTC
length: 14; D: -; size: few; J: TRBJ2-5; V: TRBV5-1; CDR3: CASSAGQIQETQYF; DNA: TGCGCCAGCAGCGCGGGACAGATCCAAGAGACCCAGTACTTC
length: 15; D: -; size: many; J: TRBJ2-7; V: TRBV12-3/TRBV12-4; CDR3: CASAPAAFGVNEQYF; DNA: TGTGCCAGCGCCCCCGCAGCCTTCGGAGTAAACGAGCAGTACTTC
length: 14; D: -; size: -; J: TRBJ2-1; V: TRBV29-1; CDR3: CSVEPKGWGNEQFF; DNA: TGCAGCGTGGAACCCAAGGGGTGGGGAAATGAGCAGTTCTTC
length: 14; D: TRBD1; size: -; J: TRBJ1-1; V: TRBV3-1; CDR3: CASSQAGGSTEAFF; DNA: TGTGCCAGCAGCCAAGCAGGGGGTAGCACTGAAGCTTTCTTT
length: 13; D: -; size: many; J: TRBJ1-4; V: TRBV12-3/TRBV12-4; CDR3: CASSLSINEKLFF; DNA: TGTGCCAGCAGTTTATCTATTAATGAAAAACTGTTTTTT
length: 14; D: -; size: many; J: TRBJ1-1; V: TRBV7-9; CDR3: CASSPGRVGTEAFF; DNA: TGTGCCAGCAGCCCCGGAAGGGTCGGGACTGAAGCTTTCTTT